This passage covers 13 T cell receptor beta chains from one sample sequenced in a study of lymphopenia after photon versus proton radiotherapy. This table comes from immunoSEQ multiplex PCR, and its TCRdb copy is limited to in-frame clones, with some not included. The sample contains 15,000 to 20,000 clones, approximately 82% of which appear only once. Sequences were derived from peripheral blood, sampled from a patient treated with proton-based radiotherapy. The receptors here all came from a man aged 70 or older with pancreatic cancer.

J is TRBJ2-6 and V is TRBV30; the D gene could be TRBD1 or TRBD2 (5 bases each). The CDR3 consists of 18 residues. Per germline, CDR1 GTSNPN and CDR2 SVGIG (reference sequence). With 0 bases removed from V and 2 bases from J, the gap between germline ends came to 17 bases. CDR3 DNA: TGTGCCTGGAGTGTATCGGGACGGGGCCAGACTGGGGCCAACGTCCTGACTTTC. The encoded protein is CAWSVSGRGQTGANVLTF.

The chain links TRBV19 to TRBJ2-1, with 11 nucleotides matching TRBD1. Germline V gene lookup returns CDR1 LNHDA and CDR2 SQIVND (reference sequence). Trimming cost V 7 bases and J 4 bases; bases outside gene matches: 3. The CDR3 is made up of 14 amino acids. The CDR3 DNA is TGTGCCAGTACGGGGACAGGGGGGTACAATGAGCAGTTCTTC. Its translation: CASTGTGGYNEQFF.

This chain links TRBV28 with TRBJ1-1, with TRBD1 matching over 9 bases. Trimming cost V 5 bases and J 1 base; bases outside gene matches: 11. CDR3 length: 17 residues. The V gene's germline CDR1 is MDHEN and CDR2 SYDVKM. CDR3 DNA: TGTGCCAGCAGTCTACCGGGACAGGGTCGGCCGAACACTGAAGCTTTCTTT. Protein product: CASSLPGQGRPNTEAFF. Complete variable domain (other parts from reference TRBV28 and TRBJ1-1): DVKVTQSSRYLVKRTGEKVFLECVQDMDHENMFWYRQDPGLGLRLIYFSYDVKMKEKGDIPEGYSVSREKKERFSLILESASTNQTSMYLCASSLPGQGRPNTEAFFGQGTRLTVV.

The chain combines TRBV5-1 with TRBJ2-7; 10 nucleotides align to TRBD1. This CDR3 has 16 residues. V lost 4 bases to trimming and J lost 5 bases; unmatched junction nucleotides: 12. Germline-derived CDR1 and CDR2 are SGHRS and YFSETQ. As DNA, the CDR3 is TGCGCCAGCAGCGCACTTACCGGGACAGGGGTCGACGAGCAGTACTTC. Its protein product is CASSALTGTGVDEQYF.

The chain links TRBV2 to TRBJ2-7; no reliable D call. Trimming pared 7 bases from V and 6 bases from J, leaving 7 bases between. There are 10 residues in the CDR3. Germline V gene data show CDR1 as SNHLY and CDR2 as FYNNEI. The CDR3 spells CASTALEQYF. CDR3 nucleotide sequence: TGTGCCAGCACGGCCCTCGAGCAGTACTTC.

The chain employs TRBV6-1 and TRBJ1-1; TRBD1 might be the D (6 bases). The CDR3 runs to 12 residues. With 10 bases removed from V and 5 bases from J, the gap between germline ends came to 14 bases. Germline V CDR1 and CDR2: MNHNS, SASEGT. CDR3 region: CATTGYGTEAFF. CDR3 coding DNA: TGTGCCACAACAGGGTATGGGACTGAAGCTTTCTTT.

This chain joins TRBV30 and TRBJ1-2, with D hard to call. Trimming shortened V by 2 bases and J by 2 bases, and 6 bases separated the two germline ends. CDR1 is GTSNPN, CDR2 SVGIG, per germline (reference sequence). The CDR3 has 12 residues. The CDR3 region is CAWSMGNYGYTF. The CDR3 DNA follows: TGTGCCTGGAGTATGGGAAACTATGGCTACACCTTC. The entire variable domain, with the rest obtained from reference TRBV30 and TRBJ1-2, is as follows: SQTIHQWPATLVQPVGSPLSLECTVEGTSNPNLYWYRQAAGRGLQLLFYSVGIGQISSEVPQNLSASRPQDRQFILSSKKLLLSDSGFYLCAWSMGNYGYTFGSGTRLTVV.

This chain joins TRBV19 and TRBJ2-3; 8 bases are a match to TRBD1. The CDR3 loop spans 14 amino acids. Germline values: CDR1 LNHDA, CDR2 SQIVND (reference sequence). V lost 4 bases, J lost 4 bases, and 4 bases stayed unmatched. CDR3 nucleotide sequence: TGTGCCAGTAGTAAAGACAGGGGATCAGATACGCAGTATTTT. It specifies CASSKDRGSDTQYF.

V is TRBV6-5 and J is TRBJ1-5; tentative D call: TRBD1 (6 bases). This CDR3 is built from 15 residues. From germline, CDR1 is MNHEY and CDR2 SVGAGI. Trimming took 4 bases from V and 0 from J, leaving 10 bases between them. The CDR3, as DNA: TGTGCCAGCAGTTGGACAGCGGATAGCAATCAGCCCCAGCATTTT. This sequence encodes CASSWTADSNQPQHF.

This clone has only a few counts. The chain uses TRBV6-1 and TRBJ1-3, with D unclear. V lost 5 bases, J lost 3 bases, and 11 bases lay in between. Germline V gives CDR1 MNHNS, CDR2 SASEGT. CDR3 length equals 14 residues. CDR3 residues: CASSSTAYGNTIYF. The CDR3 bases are TGTGCCAGCAGTTCGACTGCGTATGGAAACACCATATATTTT.

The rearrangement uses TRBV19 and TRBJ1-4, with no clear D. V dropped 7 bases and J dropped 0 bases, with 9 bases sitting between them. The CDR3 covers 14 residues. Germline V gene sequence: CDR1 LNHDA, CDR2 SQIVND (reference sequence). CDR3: CASMPQTTNEKLFF. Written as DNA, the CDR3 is TGTGCCAGTATGCCCCAGACAACTAATGAAAAACTGTTTTTT.

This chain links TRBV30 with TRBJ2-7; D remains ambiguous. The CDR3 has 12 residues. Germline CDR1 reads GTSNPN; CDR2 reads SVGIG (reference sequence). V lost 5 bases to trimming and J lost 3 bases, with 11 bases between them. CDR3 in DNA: TGTGCCTGGGGGCGACAACACTACGAGCAGTACTTC. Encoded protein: CAWGRQHYEQYF.

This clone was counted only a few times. In DNA, the CDR3 is TGTGCCAGTAGTGCGGTTGACAATGAGCAGTTCTTC. Translating gives CASSAVDNEQFF. This sequence joins TRBV19 and TRBJ2-1, with no clear D. CDR3 length: 12 amino acids. Germline CDR1 LNHDA, CDR2 SQIVND (reference sequence). Trimming removed 5 bases at V and 5 bases at J, with 7 bases between.